This section outlines one T cell receptor beta chain sequence together with its context. Its target is unknown. Synthesis of TCR beta cDNA relied on 5'RACE template switching carrying UMIs. TCRdb reanalyzed the 5' RACE reads, giving one entry per CDR3 protein sequence and no DNA. The sample's table shows roughly 180,000 distinct CDR3 sequences. This CDR3 is built from 16 residues. Germline CDR1 reads MNHEY; CDR2 reads SMNVEV (reference sequence). The sample comes from a study of T cells expressing NK-cell markers. General study results and limits: Dominant NKG2C+ clonotypes were found to form about 1.0-7.0% of CD8+ T cells in over 5 donors.

What was sequenced was blood T cells: a sorted CD56 or NKG2C T cell subset, CD4+ or CD8+ T cells, or bulk PBMC T cells (not recorded which). This clonotype originated in a woman aged 18 to 75 in good health. The rearrangement uses TRBV27 and TRBJ2-1; as DNA is missing, the TRBD2 call by TCRdb cannot be tested. The CDR3 reads CASRWGLASSYNEQFF.